The 15 T cell receptor beta chains reported below all come from one sample, sequenced in a study of cytomegalovirus exposure and HLA in healthy donors. Primers: 60 Vbeta forward and 13 Jbeta reverse. The data were produced by immunoSEQ multiplex PCR, yet TCRdb's version contains in-frame clones alone and is incomplete. In the table there are tens of thousands of clones, around 72% of which are singletons. The source material was PBMCs. The receptors shown here come from a woman between 35 and 50 years old in good health and CMV-seropositive.

CDR3 residues: CASKGQGAWSTEAFF. The CDR3 DNA follows: TGTGCCAGTAAGGGACAGGGGGCGTGGAGCACTGAAGCTTTCTTT. The rearrangement links TRBV19 to TRBJ1-1; 12 positions match TRBD1. The CDR3 has 15 residues. From germline, CDR1 is LNHDA and CDR2 SQIVND (reference sequence). J was trimmed by 4 bases and V by 7 bases; bases with no gene match: 7.

Only a few counts were recorded for this clone. The chain recombines TRBV6-1 with TRBJ2-3, with TRBD1 as a possible D gene (7 bases). Germline V gene lookup returns CDR1 MNHNS and CDR2 SASEGT. V dropped 1 base and J dropped 8 bases, with 13 bases sitting between them. CDR3 length: 14 amino acids. The CDR3 is CASSEGAGGGTQYF. As DNA, the CDR3 is TGTGCCAGCAGTGAAGGAGCAGGGGGAGGTACGCAGTATTTT.

The chain employs TRBV10-3 and TRBJ1-1, with 10 bases fitting TRBD1. With V trimmed by 10 bases and J by 3 bases, 5 bases remained unmatched. This CDR3 is 13 amino acids long. Per germline, CDR1 ENHRY and CDR2 SYGVKD. This CDR3 is CATQDRGDTEAFF. CDR3 DNA: TGTGCCACCCAGGACAGGGGGGACACTGAAGCTTTCTTT.

The chain employs TRBV11-2 and TRBJ2-7, with TRBD2 identical over 7 bases. The V and J ends lost 7 bases and 2 bases, in that order; junction bases with no gene match: 5. The CDR3 extends over 13 amino acids. CDR1 is SGHAT, CDR2 FQNNGV, per germline. The CDR3 DNA reads TGTGCCAGCAAATTGGGGGGGACCTACGAGCAGTACTTC. It specifies CASKLGGTYEQYF.

The V gene is TRBV25-1, the J gene TRBJ1-6, with 7 bases aligning to TRBD1. The CDR3 totals 14 residues. V was pared by 7 bases and J by 5 bases, with 5 bases of the junction left unmatched. Germline V gives CDR1 MGHDK, CDR2 SYGVNS. The CDR3 sequence is CASKRQGDNSPLHF. The CDR3 nucleotides read TGTGCCAGCAAGAGACAGGGAGATAATTCACCCCTCCACTTT.

The chain recombines TRBV11-2 with TRBJ2-7; perhaps TRBD2 as D (6 bases). CDR3 size: 16 residues. Trimming shortened V by 1 base and J by 1 base, and 14 bases separated the two germline ends. Per the germline V gene, CDR1 is SGHAT and CDR2 is FQNNGV. CDR3 sequence reads: CASSLGTITLSYEQYF. The CDR3 region has the DNA TGTGCCAGCAGCTTAGGGACTATTACTCTTTCCTACGAGCAGTACTTC.

The chain recombines TRBV19 with TRBJ2-5, with 7 bases lining up with TRBD1. CDR1 LNHDA and CDR2 SQIVND come from the germline V gene (reference sequence). V was pared by 4 bases and J by 7 bases, with 12 bases of the junction left unmatched. The CDR3 length is 15 residues. The CDR3, as DNA: TGTGCCAGTAGTAATGGACAGGTTGGGGCAGGGACCCAGTACTTC. Translating gives CASSNGQVGAGTQYF.

This clone was seen a few times. The rearrangement uses TRBV9 and TRBJ1-3; no definite D call. Trimming removed 0 bases from V and 4 bases from J, with 11 bases in between. CDR1 is SGDLS, CDR2 YYNGEE, per germline. The CDR3 loop spans 15 amino acids. CDR3 protein: CASSVEEGFGNTIYF. CDR3 sequence (DNA): TGTGCCAGCAGCGTAGAAGAGGGCTTCGGAAACACCATATATTTT.

V usage is TRBV1 and J usage is TRBJ1-4; the D call of TRBD1 is as the table states it, not checked on the DNA. TRBV1 is tagged as a pseudogene. The CDR3 covers 15 residues. The CDR3 loop reads CTSSTRQGAGEKLFF. The CDR3 DNA sequence: TGCACCAGCAGCACTCGACAGGGGGCCGGGGAAAAACTGTTTTTT.

This clone came up once. The chain has TRBV30 and TRBJ1-6; the D gene is possibly TRBD1 (6 bases). V lost 3 bases to trimming and J lost 9 bases, with 21 bases between them. This CDR3 is 16 amino acids long. CDR1 GTSNPN and CDR2 SVGIG come from the germline V gene (reference sequence). CDR3 residues: CAWSMTGIRESSPLHF. The CDR3 DNA reads as TGTGCCTGGAGCATGACAGGTATCCGCGAGAGTTCACCCCTCCACTTT.

This clone was observed a single time. V gene TRBV5-4 combines with J gene TRBJ1-3; D not certain. Per germline, CDR1 SGHNT and CDR2 YYREEE (reference sequence). V was pared by 4 bases and J by 0 bases, with 8 bases between. CDR3 size: 14 residues. The CDR3 DNA is TGTGCCAGCAGCCAACAGAGCTCTGGAAACACCATATATTTT. Translation: CASSQQSSGNTIYF. Based on the CDR3 plus reference TRBV5-4 and TRBJ1-3, the full variable domain is ETGVTQSPTHLIKTRGQQVTLRCSSQSGHNTVSWYQQALGQGPQFIFQYYREEENGRGNFPPRFSGLQFPNYSSELNVNALELDDSALYLCASSQQSSGNTIYFGEGSWLTVV.

The chain combines TRBV9 with TRBJ2-7, with TRBD1 matching over 7 bases. Per germline, CDR1 SGDLS and CDR2 YYNGEE. The CDR3 is 14 amino acids. Trimming cost V 1 base and J 2 bases; bases outside gene matches: 3. CDR3 nucleotide sequence: TGTGCCAGCAGCGTACAGGGGGTCCCCTACGAGCAGTACTTC. This translates into CASSVQGVPYEQYF.

The rearrangement uses TRBV5-4 and TRBJ1-4; TRBD1 is a possible D gene (6 bases). This CDR3 spans 13 amino acids. The V gene's germline CDR1 is SGHNT and CDR2 YYREEE (reference sequence). Trimming took 6 bases from V and 5 from J, leaving 11 bases between them. This CDR3 reads CASNGGSNEKLFF. CDR3 nucleotides: TGTGCCAGCAATGGGGGCTCCAATGAAAAACTGTTTTTT. Full variable domain (remainder filled in from reference TRBV5-4 and TRBJ1-4): ETGVTQSPTHLIKTRGQQVTLRCSSQSGHNTVSWYQQALGQGPQFIFQYYREEENGRGNFPPRFSGLQFPNYSSELNVNALELDDSALYLCASNGGSNEKLFFGSGTQLSVL.

Remarks on this clone: It may be a read error: a sequence one base away is much more abundant. This chain's CDR3 is CASRSGISGNTIYF. The CDR3 nucleotides read TGTGCCAGCAGATCCGGGATCTCTGGAAACACCATATATTTT. The chain is built from TRBV5-4 and TRBJ1-3; D unresolved. Trimming cost V 5 bases and J 0 bases, with 9 bases left between them. Germline CDR1 SGHNT, CDR2 YYREEE (reference sequence). The CDR3 is 14 amino acids.

The J gene is TRBJ2-3, the V gene TRBV30, with 7 bases matching TRBD2. The CDR3 contains 16 residues. The germline gives CDR1 GTSNPN, CDR2 SVGIG (reference sequence). V lost 2 bases and J lost 2; bases outside the gene matches: 10. The CDR3, as DNA: TGTGCCTGGAGTCAGTCCGGGGGGTGGACCACAGATACGCAGTATTTT. The encoded protein is CAWSQSGGWTTDTQYF.